The next 11 T cell receptor beta chains were all read from a single sample in a study of Graves' ophthalmopathy and Graves' hyperthyroidism. For repertoire sequencing, the TCR beta CDR3 regions were amplified from RNA transcripts. In the first round, RT-PCR was carried out with HTBI primers, and a multiplex PCR formed the second round. TCRdb itself ran the multiplex PCR reads through MiXCR, one entry per CDR3 protein. This table holds 210,000 or so distinct CDR3 sequences, less than 30% found once. Sequencing input: peripheral blood. These receptors came from a man over 45 with Graves' ophthalmopathy.

This clonotype was seen repeatedly, ten times or more. This chain uses TRBV28 with TRBJ2-5, with TRBD1 matching over 7 bases. Germline CDR1 is MDHEN and CDR2 is SYDVKM. V lost 4 bases, J lost 5 bases, and 7 bases stayed unmatched. This CDR3 has 14 residues. As DNA, the CDR3 is TGTGCCAGCAGTTCTAGGGGGCAGGGGGAGACCCAGTACTTC. Translated, it gives CASSSRGQGETQYF.

This clonotype was seen at least ten times. The chain employs TRBV19 and TRBJ2-7; 9 bases are shared with TRBD1. There are 17 residues in the CDR3. Trimming removed 5 bases from V and 6 bases from J; junction bases left unmatched: 17. The germline CDR1 and CDR2 sequences are LNHDA and SQIVND (reference sequence). The CDR3 DNA sequence: TGTGCCAGTAGTGAGGAGACAGGGGGTTCTAGGGCTAGCGAGCAGTACTTC. Translation: CASSEETGGSRASEQYF.

This clonotype was counted ten times or more. V gene TRBV28 combines with J gene TRBJ2-7; D call uncertain. CDR1 and CDR2 from the germline V gene are MDHEN and SYDVKM. V lost 8 bases to trimming and J lost 3 bases, with 8 bases between them. The CDR3 spans 11 residues. CDR3 amino acids: CASGLSYEQYF. CDR3 sequence (DNA): TGTGCCAGCGGCCTTAGCTACGAGCAGTACTTC.

This clonotype occurred many times. The chain is built from TRBV28 and TRBJ1-2; TRBD1 might be the D (6 bases). CDR1 and CDR2 (germline): MDHEN, SYDVKM. V dropped 7 bases and J dropped 8 bases, with 26 bases sitting between them. This CDR3 has 16 amino acids. The CDR3 spells CASTSLVRGISGGYTF. CDR3 DNA sequence: TGTGCCAGCACCTCGCTAGTGAGGGGGATTTCTGGGGGCTACACCTTC.

This clonotype was counted many times. This may be a read error, as it is one base from a much larger clone. V usage is TRBV12-3 or TRBV12-4 and J usage is TRBJ1-5; the D is unclear. V lost 3 bases to trimming and J lost 2 bases, with 11 bases between them. This CDR3 comprises 15 residues. DNA of the CDR3: TGTGCCAGCAGTTTCGTTGGAAGTGGCAATCAGCCCCAGCATTTT. This codes for CASSFVGSGNQPQHF.

This clonotype was seen at least ten times. The chain couples TRBV29-1 to TRBJ1-3, with D unresolved. Germline values: CDR1 SQVTM, CDR2 ANQGSEA. V was cut by 3 bases and J by 2 bases, with 8 bases left in between. This CDR3 has 13 residues. Here the CDR3 reads CSVDSETGNTIYF. The CDR3 nucleotides read TGCAGCGTTGACTCCGAAACTGGAAACACCATATATTTT.

This clonotype was seen repeatedly, ten times or more. In nucleotides, the CDR3 is TGTGCCAGCAGCCCCGGGAGGGATGATGGCTACACCTTC. This translates into CASSPGRDDGYTF. The chain joins TRBV7-3 to TRBJ1-2, with D hard to call. This CDR3 is built from 13 residues. V gave up 5 bases and J gave up 6 bases, with 13 bases separating them. Germline assignment: CDR1 SGHTA and CDR2 FQGTGA.

This chain joins TRBV6-5 and TRBJ2-7; D unclear. The CDR3 is 12 amino acids. V was clipped by 4 bases and J by 5 bases, with 9 bases between them. CDR1 MNHEY and CDR2 SVGAGI come from the germline V gene. The CDR3 loop reads CASSFDIHEQYF. The CDR3 DNA follows: TGTGCCAGCAGTTTTGATATCCACGAGCAGTACTTC.

At least ten counts were recorded for this clonotype. The rearrangement uses TRBV4-1 and TRBJ2-5; 10 bases map to TRBD2. Germline assignment: CDR1 MGHRA and CDR2 YSYEKL. The junction had 4 bases not matched to a gene; V was cut back by 6 bases and J by 0 bases. CDR3 length: 15 residues. CDR3 protein: CASSHGLADQETQYF. CDR3 in DNA: TGCGCCAGCAGTCATGGACTAGCGGACCAAGAGACCCAGTACTTC.

This clonotype was observed many times. The chain is built from TRBV11-2 and TRBJ2-7; TRBD2 is a possible D gene (6 bases). The germline CDR1 and CDR2 sequences are SGHAT and FQNNGV. The CDR3 sequence is 18 residues long. V lost 8 bases and J lost 2, with 28 bases in between. The CDR3 is CASVATLLLGGNAYEQYF. The CDR3 region has the DNA TGTGCCAGCGTCGCAACCCTCCTCCTTGGCGGGAACGCCTACGAGCAGTACTTC. The complete variable domain, with remaining parts taken from reference TRBV11-2 and TRBJ2-7, reads EAGVAQSPRYKIIEKRQSVAFWCNPISGHATLYWYQQILGQGPKLLIQFQNNGVVDDSQLPKDRFSAERLKGVDSTLKIQPAKLEDSAVYLCASVATLLLGGNAYEQYFGPGTRLTVT.

This clonotype was seen at least ten times. CDR3 amino acids: CATSDFKETQYF. The CDR3 DNA follows: TGTGCCACCAGTGATTTCAAAGAGACCCAGTACTTC. The chain recombines TRBV24-1 with TRBJ2-5; no reliable D call. Germline loops: CDR1 KGHDR, CDR2 SFDVKD. The CDR3 is made up of 12 amino acids. V was cut by 1 base and J by 3 bases, with 2 bases left in between.